Here is one T cell receptor beta chain with its context. No antigen is known for it. Base quality data are lacking; no much larger clone is found one base away. TCRbeta CDR3 regions were amplified from genomic DNA by means of the immunoSEQ Assay, a bias-controlled multiplex PCR. In the source study's methods: Nucleated cell counts per sample were estimated from amplification of reference gene primers within the assay. To quantify the absolute abundance of each unique TCRbeta CDR3 rearrangement, sequence reads were collapsed and filtered. For each sample, productive Simpson clonality was calculated as the square root of Simpson's diversity index over productive rearrangements. The source is immuneACCESS, and TCRdb retained only in-frame sequences with V and J called. Part of the clones is not carried over; for the studies checked, unresolved V genes explain less than half of this, and the remainder is unexplained. V and J calls and clone size are those listed in that table; D and trimming were worked out from the DNA. The sample records over 600,000 clones, 75% to 90% of which are singletons. The ten largest account for over 0.2% of the sample.

The CDR3 sequence holds 16 residues, the cysteine and phenylalanine included. This entry keeps only the CDR3 DNA: 48 bases, framed from base 1. Based on the germline V gene, the CDR1 and CDR2 sequences are LGHNA and YSLEER. Germline trimming: 0 bases from V, 2 bases from J; junction bases outside gene matches: 5. The sample is drawn from a study of blood T cell repertoires in COVID-19 (dated by TCRdb to the early 2020s). Study-wide context: Collaborator samples came from the United States, Italy and Spain and covered acute and convalescent phases of COVID-19. The prospective study material was composed of cDNA or gDNA derived from T cells, B-cell-depleted T cells, or PBMCs. The dataset comprised deeply sampled blood TCRbeta repertoires from subjects exposed to, actively infected with, or recovered from COVID-19. The repertoires were made available in a free public database intended to serve as a resource for research on the immune response to SARS-CoV-2. Samples came from the ongoing ImmuneRACE study (first 160 participants) plus 1,254 subjects from 6 global collaborators. A de-identified subject ID, COVID-19 status, age in years and sex were almost always included in the sample metadata. HLA class I and class II types, where available, came from metadata supplied by the sample provider rather than from assay-based typing.

Whole blood was collected in K2EDTA tubes by collaborating institutions according to the institutions' own protocols. For TCRbeta analysis, collaborators shipped samples as frozen whole blood, isolated PBMCs, or DNA extracted from either of those sample types. General conclusions and limits of the study: The quantity of clinical and demographic metadata differed by source and by participant and was supplied without curation.

This chain is built from TRBV4-3 and TRBJ2-7; TRBD1 lines up with 9 middle nucleotides. The clonotype comes from a young woman with acute or convalescent COVID-19. Input material: peripheral blood. The sequenced DNA: TGCGCCAGCAGCCAAGATTTTCGACAGGGGGCCTACGAGCAGTACTTC. Its amino acids are CASSQDFRQGAYEQYF.